The present entry profiles one TCR beta chain with its context. Its antigen is undetermined. These data originate in a study of cytomegalovirus exposure and HLA in healthy donors. Study-level results: The finding came from a later analysis; first-cohort TCR clusters tended to co-occur in the 95 to 150 validation repertoires.

TCRdb keeps only in-frame clones here, not all; method: immunoSEQ multiplex PCR. This table holds about 160,000 clones, more than 75% found once. CDR1 ENHRY and CDR2 SYGVKD come from the germline V gene. The CDR3 contains 12 residues. V lost 11 bases to trimming and J lost 2 bases, with 13 bases between them. The receptor's source is a man younger than 30 in good health and CMV-seronegative. This chain uses TRBV10-3 with TRBJ2-7, with unresolved D. Input material: PBMCs. In DNA form, the CDR3 reads TGTGCCTCCTCCCCCGCGGCCTACGAGCAGTACTTC. It translates to CASSPAAYEQYF.